This T cell receptor (beta chain) was documented in a study of shared clonotypes between healthy human individuals. Whole-study context: Used for every donor were three CD4 naive, three CD4 memory, two CD8 naive and one CD8 memory plate. Study observations and caveats: In the sorted subsets, rarefaction showed sequencing was incomplete despite large depth.

The CDR3 totals 13 residues. The V gene's germline CDR1 is GTSNPN and CDR2 SVGIG (reference sequence). Trimming cost V 0 bases and J 8 bases, with 10 bases left between them. In the original processing: Quality scores were absent from the junction-only immunoSEQ sequences, so filtering differed. Some clones are missing from TCRdb's copy, which holds only in-frame ones; the method was immunoSEQ multiplex PCR. The V and J calls and the clone size are those of that table, but D and trimming were determined from the DNA. The sample holds about 380,000 clones, about 96% seen once. Comment on this clone: Its antigen is undetermined.

The sequence was collected from a man aged 30-40 years in good health. The chain carries TRBV30 and TRBJ1-4; no clear D gene. The sample taken for sequencing was memory CD8+ T cells sorted from blood. Subset indicated: CD45RO+ cells pooled with CCR7-negative TemRA cells. The DNA for the CDR3 is TGTGCCTGGAGTGTATTGCTTTGGGAAAAACTGTTTTTT. Its protein is CAWSVLLWEKLFF.